A selection of T cell receptor beta chains follows, all from one sample in a study of CD8 T cells in Susac syndrome. Using its own MiXCR run on the immunoSEQ multiplex PCR reads, TCRdb lists one record per CDR3 protein. The sample includes about 76,000 distinct CDR3 sequences, approximately 95% of them seen just once. The sequenced sample consisted of CD8+ T cells from PBMCs. The receptors derive from a human donor with Susac syndrome. Both conserved end residues are part of each CDR3. A D gene is named only where the DNA matches it firmly. Clone size is not always given. Where it is, it says once, few, many or a class for expanded clones.

TRBJ2-6 . . TRBV5-1 TGCGCCAGCAGCTGGTATGGGGCCAACGTCCTGACTTTC CASSWYGANVLTF
TRBJ1-1 . . TRBV28 TGTGCCAGCAGTTTAAGGGGATACACTGAAGCTTTCTTT CASSLRGYTEAFF
TRBJ2-5 . . TRBV6-1 TGTGCCAGCAGTTTCACTGGAGAGACCCAGTACTTC CASSFTGETQYF
TRBJ2-7 . . TRBV7-2 TGTGCCAGCAGCTTAGTACAGCTAGGGTACGAGCAGTACTTC CASSLVQLGYEQYF
TRBJ2-1 . . TRBV29-1 TGCAGCGTTGAAAGGGGCAATGAGCAGTTCTTC CSVERGNEQFF
TRBJ1-5 TRBD1 . TRBV6-5 TGTGCCACCTCCGGGACAGGTAATCAGCCCCAGCATTTT CATSGTGNQPQHF
TRBJ2-7 TRBD2 . TRBV6-2/TRBV6-3 TGTGCCAGCACCAGTAGCGGGATCTTAGGCTACGAGCAGTACTTC CASTSSGILGYEQYF
TRBJ2-7 TRBD2 once TRBV4-3 TGCGCCAGCAGCCCTGAGGGGACTAGCGGGGTTTACGAGCAGTACTTC CASSPEGTSGVYEQYF
TRBJ2-1 . once TRBV9 TGTGCCAGCAGCGTAGGGTTGGGATCGGTGGAGAATGAGCAGTTCTTC CASSVGLGSVENEQFF
TRBJ2-2 . . TRBV19 TGTGCCAGTAGTATACAGGGGTCGAACACCGGGGAGCTGTTTTTT CASSIQGSNTGELFF
TRBJ2-7 . . TRBV7-8 TGTGCCAGCAGCCAGCTAGGATTCCACGAGCAGTACTTC CASSQLGFHEQYF
TRBJ2-5 . . TRBV4-3 TGCGCCAGCAGCCAGATGAAAGGGACGGAACAAGAGACCCAGTACTTC CASSQMKGTEQETQYF
TRBJ1-1 . . TRBV24-1 TGTGCCACCAGTGATTCCGCTGGTGAAGCTTTCTTT CATSDSAGEAFF
TRBJ1-3 . . TRBV5-4 TGTGCCAGCAAAGACGGGAGCTCTGGAAACACCATATATTTT CASKDGSSGNTIYF
TRBJ2-1 . . TRBV4-1 TGCGCCAGCAGTGGAAGCTCCTACAATGAGCAGTTCTTC CASSGSSYNEQFF
TRBJ2-2 . . TRBV27 TGTGCCAGCAGTTTGGGACGGAAGAACACCGGGGAGCTGTTTTTT CASSLGRKNTGELFF
TRBJ2-7 TRBD2 . TRBV3-1 TGTGCCAGCAGCCAAGATCCCCGGGGGGGCACCTACGAGCAGTACTTC CASSQDPRGGTYEQYF
TRBJ1-4 . . TRBV19 TGTGCCAGTAGTATCCCCGACGGAAGCTTTAATGAAAAACTGTTTTTT CASSIPDGSFNEKLFF
TRBJ1-5 . . TRBV7-2 TGTGCCAGCAGCTTAGTTGGGGATCCCCGAGTCTTTAGCAATCAGCCCCAGCATTTT CASSLVGDPRVFSNQPQHF
TRBJ1-2 . . TRBV20-1 TGCAGTGCTAGTGGGGGGGATGGCTATGGCTACACCTTC CSASGGDGYGYTF
TRBJ1-3 . . TRBV7-2 TGTGCCAGCAGCTACCTTGGATCTGGAAACACCATATATTTT CASSYLGSGNTIYF
TRBJ2-7 TRBD1 . TRBV6-2/TRBV6-3 TGTGCCAGCAGTTCCCAGCTCCGCCGGGACAGGGCTTATGAGCAGTACTTC CASSSQLRRDRAYEQYF
TRBJ1-3 . . TRBV12-3/TRBV12-4 TGTGCCAGCAGTTTTGTCGGAGGGTTAGGAAACACCATATATTTT CASSFVGGLGNTIYF
TRBJ1-5 . once TRBV6-5 TGTGCCAGCAGTTACAATGGGGCCGGCAATCAGCCCCAGCATTTT CASSYNGAGNQPQHF
TRBJ2-7 . . TRBV7-9 TGTGCCAGCAGCCTCGTACTACTCACCTCCTACGAGCAGTACTTC CASSLVLLTSYEQYF
TRBJ2-1 . . TRBV11-2 TGTGCCAGCAGTATAGGGATGAACAATGAGCAGTTCTTC CASSIGMNNEQFF
TRBJ2-3 . . TRBV30 TGTGCCTGGACTGAGGGCGGGATAACAGATACGCAGTATTTT CAWTEGGITDTQYF
TRBJ2-7 . . TRBV7-9 TGTGCCAGCAGCTTAGCAGGTCCCGTCTACGAGCAGTACTTC CASSLAGPVYEQYF
TRBJ1-1 . . TRBV20-1 TGCAGTGCTAGTCTGGCAGGGGTGAACACTGAAGCTTTCTTT CSASLAGVNTEAFF
TRBJ2-1 TRBD1 . TRBV7-8 TGTGCCAGCAGCTTCAGACAGGGGCCCTACAATGAGCAGTTCTTC CASSFRQGPYNEQFF
TRBJ2-6 . . TRBV29-1 TGCAGCGTTGCCTTTCTTAGCGCCGTCTCTGGGGCCAACGTCCTGACTTTC CSVAFLSAVSGANVLTF
TRBJ2-3 . . TRBV2 TGTGCCAGCAATAGCCTCCCTACAGATACGCAGTATTTT CASNSLPTDTQYF
TRBJ1-4 . . TRBV9 TGTGCCAGCAGCCCTCGGCTGGAGGGAAGGCTCGCGAAACTGTTTTTT CASSPRLEGRLAKLFF
TRBJ1-2 TRBD1 . TRBV19 TGTGCCAGTAGTAGGCACAGGGGTAACGATGGCTACACCTTC CASSRHRGNDGYTF
TRBJ2-7 . . TRBV11-2 TGTGCCAGCAGCTTATGGGGCAGTCCCTACGAGCAGTACTTC CASSLWGSPYEQYF
TRBJ2-2 . . TRBV6-2/TRBV6-3 TGTGCCAGCAAGTTCCAAGGGGATACCGGGGAGCTGTTTTTT CASKFQGDTGELFF
TRBJ2-7 . . TRBV12-3/TRBV12-4 TGTGCCAGCAGTTTATCGGGGCTCGGGGGCAAGCAGTACTTC CASSLSGLGGKQYF
TRBJ1-1 TRBD1 . TRBV7-2 TGTGCCAGCAGCTTAGCTAGGACAGGGGGGATCGACACTGAAGCTTTCTTT CASSLARTGGIDTEAFF
TRBJ1-1 . . TRBV10-3 TGTGCCATCAGTGCCGGGGAGGGTTCAAGCACTGAAGCTTTCTTT CAISAGEGSSTEAFF
TRBJ2-1 . . TRBV27 TGTGCCAGCAGCATTAGGGATCGGCGGGTCATCAATTCGGGATACAATGAGCAGTTCTTC CASSIRDRRVINSGYNEQFF
TRBJ2-7 . . TRBV7-2 TGTGCCAGCAGCTTAGGGGGGATTAGGGGACTGTTCTACGAGCAGTACTTC CASSLGGIRGLFYEQYF
TRBJ2-4 . . TRBV20-1 TGCAGTGCTCCGGGCGGAGCCAAAAACATTCAGTACTTC CSAPGGAKNIQYF
TRBJ2-7 TRBD2 once TRBV2 TGTGCCAGCAGCCGGACTAGCGGAGCCTACGAGCAGTACTTC CASSRTSGAYEQYF
TRBJ1-4 TRBD1 . TRBV7-9 TGTGCCAGCAGCGCGGACAGGACCTTCAATGAAAAACTGTTTTTT CASSADRTFNEKLFF
TRBJ2-1 . . TRBV28 TGTGCCAGCAGTTTCCGACTGGGCCACTACAATGAGCAGTTCTTC CASSFRLGHYNEQFF
TRBJ1-5 TRBD1 . TRBV10-2 TGCGCCAGCAGAATGGACAGGGGGGGATTTCAGCCCCAGCATTTT CASRMDRGGFQPQHF
TRBJ2-1 . . TRBV9 TGTGCCAGCAGCGTAGAGGGACTTGGCAACAATGAGCAGTTCTTC CASSVEGLGNNEQFF
TRBJ1-5 . . TRBV30 TGTGCCTGGAGTGCCGGGGCCGGTCAGCCCCAGCATTTT CAWSAGAGQPQHF
TRBJ1-1 . . TRBV7-2 TGTGCCAGCTCATGGGTTGAAGCTTTCTTT CASSWVEAFF
TRBJ2-3 TRBD2 . TRBV7-9 TGTGCCAGCAGCTTACCCCTCGGGACTAGCCGGGGCACAGATACGCAGTATTTT CASSLPLGTSRGTDTQYF
TRBJ1-2 . . TRBV28 TGTGCCAGCAGTTTAGAAACTGAGACCTATGGCTACACCTTC CASSLETETYGYTF
TRBJ2-1 TRBD2 . TRBV4-1 TGCGCCAGCAGCCAGCTAGCGGGGGACATCTACAATGAGCAGTTCTTC CASSQLAGDIYNEQFF